A selection of T cell receptor beta chains follows, all from one sample in a study of CD8 T cells in ankylosing spondylitis. TCRdb independently ran MiXCR on the 5' RACE reads; one entry per CDR3 protein. The sample consists of some 300,000 distinct CDR3 sequences, roughly 20% of them appearing once. Sequencing was performed on blood, either unsorted or a sorted T cell fraction (not recorded which). The receptors come from a female donor with ankylosing spondylitis or in good health (not recorded which). The CDR3 runs from the conserved cysteine through the conserved F or W. D genes are given only for firm matches. Clone size is given for some rows only: seen once, a few or many times, or a class if the clone is expanded.

v_call: TRBV12-3/TRBV12-4
clone_size: many
j_call: TRBJ2-7
d_call: TRBD2
cdr3_nt: TGTGCCAGCAGTTTTACTAGCGACTACGAGCAGTACTTC
cdr3_aa: CASSFTSDYEQYF

v_call: TRBV7-3
clone_size: few
j_call: TRBJ1-2
d_call: .
cdr3_nt: TGTGCCAGCAGCTTCTATGGGGGGAATGGCTACACCTTC
cdr3_aa: CASSFYGGNGYTF

v_call: TRBV25-1
clone_size: .
j_call: TRBJ2-7
d_call: TRBD1
cdr3_nt: TGTGCCAGCACCGACAGGGGCTCCGAGCAGTACTTC
cdr3_aa: CASTDRGSEQYF

v_call: TRBV18
clone_size: many
j_call: TRBJ1-4
d_call: .
cdr3_nt: TGTGCCAGCTCACCACGGGGGAGAACTAATGAAAAACTGTTTTTT
cdr3_aa: CASSPRGRTNEKLFF

v_call: TRBV12-3/TRBV12-4
clone_size: .
j_call: TRBJ1-6
d_call: TRBD1
cdr3_nt: TGTGCCAGCAGCCTAGACAGGGCCTATTCACCCCTCCACTTT
cdr3_aa: CASSLDRAYSPLHF

v_call: TRBV7-8
clone_size: .
j_call: TRBJ1-1
d_call: .
cdr3_nt: TGTGCCAGCAGCTTAGTAGGGTTTGAAGCTTTCTTT
cdr3_aa: CASSLVGFEAFF

v_call: TRBV3-1
clone_size: .
j_call: TRBJ1-6
d_call: .
cdr3_nt: TGTGCCAGCAGCTTCGGACAGCAATCGAATTCACCCCTCCACTTT
cdr3_aa: CASSFGQQSNSPLHF

v_call: TRBV7-2
clone_size: few
j_call: TRBJ2-5
d_call: TRBD2
cdr3_nt: TGTGCCAGCAGCTCCACTAGCGGGAGGATCGGGAGGGAGACCCAGTACTTC
cdr3_aa: CASSSTSGRIGRETQYF

v_call: TRBV24-1
clone_size: .
j_call: TRBJ2-2
d_call: .
cdr3_nt: TGTGCCACCAGTGGCGTTCTCACCGGGGAGCTGTTTTTT
cdr3_aa: CATSGVLTGELFF

v_call: TRBV11-1
clone_size: .
j_call: TRBJ2-7
d_call: TRBD2
cdr3_nt: TGTGCCAGCAGCCGCACGACCGGACTAGCGGGAGGAGGCGAGCAGTACTTC
cdr3_aa: CASSRTTGLAGGGEQYF

v_call: TRBV28
clone_size: .
j_call: TRBJ2-3
d_call: TRBD2
cdr3_nt: TGTGCCAGCAGTTACCCCTCGGGGGGAGAGGCAGATACGCAGTATTTT
cdr3_aa: CASSYPSGGEADTQYF

v_call: TRBV15
clone_size: .
j_call: TRBJ1-2
d_call: .
cdr3_nt: TGTGCCACCAGCAGGGACCCGGGGAGGGGTCTCCATGGCTACACCTTC
cdr3_aa: CATSRDPGRGLHGYTF